This TCR beta chain stems from a study of lymphopenia after photon versus proton radiotherapy. Study results and limitations: Proton therapy kept repertoires fairly stable, unlike photons, which gained effector/memory cells.

The CDR3 runs 12 residues. On this clone: The antigen is unknown.

Some clones are missing from TCRdb's copy, which holds only in-frame ones; the method was immunoSEQ multiplex PCR. The profile covers some 42,000 clones, with approximately 80% appearing a single time and less than 30% taken by the ten largest. This sequence was found in an older woman with pancreatic cancer. The sample was peripheral blood, taken from a patient treated with proton-based radiotherapy. The J gene is TRBJ2-7, the V gene TRBV21-1. TRBV21-1 is recorded as a pseudogene. CDR3 loop: CASSKFSYEQYF. In DNA, the CDR3 is TGTGCCAGCAGCAAGTTCTCCTACGAGCAGTACTTC.